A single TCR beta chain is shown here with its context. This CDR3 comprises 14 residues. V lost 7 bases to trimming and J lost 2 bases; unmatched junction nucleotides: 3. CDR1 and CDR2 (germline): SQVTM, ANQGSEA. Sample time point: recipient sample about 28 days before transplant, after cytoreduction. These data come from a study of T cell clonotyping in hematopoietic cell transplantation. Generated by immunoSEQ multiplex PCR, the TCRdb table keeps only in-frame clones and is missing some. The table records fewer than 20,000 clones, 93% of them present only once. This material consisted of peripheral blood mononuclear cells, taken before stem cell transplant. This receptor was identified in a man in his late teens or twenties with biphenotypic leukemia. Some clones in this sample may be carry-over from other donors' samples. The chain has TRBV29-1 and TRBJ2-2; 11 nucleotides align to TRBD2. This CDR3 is CSAGTSGNTGELFF. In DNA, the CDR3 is TGCAGCGCCGGGACTAGCGGTAACACCGGGGAGCTGTTTTTT.